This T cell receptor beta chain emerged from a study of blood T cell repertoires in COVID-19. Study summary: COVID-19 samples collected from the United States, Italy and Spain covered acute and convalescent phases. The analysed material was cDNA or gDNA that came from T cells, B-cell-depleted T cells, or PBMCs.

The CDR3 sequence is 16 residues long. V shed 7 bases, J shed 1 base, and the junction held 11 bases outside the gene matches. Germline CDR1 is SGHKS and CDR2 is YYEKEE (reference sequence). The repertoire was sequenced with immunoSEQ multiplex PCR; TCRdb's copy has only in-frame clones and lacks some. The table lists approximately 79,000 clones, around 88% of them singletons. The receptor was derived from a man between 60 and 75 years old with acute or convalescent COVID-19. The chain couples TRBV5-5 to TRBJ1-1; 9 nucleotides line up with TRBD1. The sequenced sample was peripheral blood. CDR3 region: CASGTTGGNRNTEAFF. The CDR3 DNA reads TGTGCCAGCGGAACAACAGGGGGCAATAGGAACACTGAAGCTTTCTTT.